Here is one T cell receptor (beta chain) with its context. Its antigen remains unidentified. This sample is drawn from a study of cytomegalovirus exposure and HLA in healthy donors. The overall study: Within an early data release were around 80 million unique TCRs drawn from HLA-typed donors. Broader study findings: Highest at DRB1 and lowest at HLA-C, TCR association rates differed among HLA loci in a later analysis.

Primers included in the PCR were 60 Vbeta and 13 Jbeta primers. Sequenced by immunoSEQ multiplex PCR; TCRdb stores in-frame clones only, minus some. The table includes under 140,000 clones, around 87% detected once. Trimming removed 5 bases from V and 9 bases from J, with 16 bases in between. Germline CDR1 reads SGHTA; CDR2 reads FQGNSA. The CDR3 totals 13 residues. The chain has TRBV7-2 and TRBJ1-1; no reliable D call. This sequence was found in a man in his forties or fifties in good health and CMV-seronegative. Sequencing was performed on PBMCs. As DNA, the CDR3 is TGTGCCAGCAGCGAACGGGTTGCGCCTCAAGCTTTCTTT. Encoded protein: CASSERVAPQAFF.